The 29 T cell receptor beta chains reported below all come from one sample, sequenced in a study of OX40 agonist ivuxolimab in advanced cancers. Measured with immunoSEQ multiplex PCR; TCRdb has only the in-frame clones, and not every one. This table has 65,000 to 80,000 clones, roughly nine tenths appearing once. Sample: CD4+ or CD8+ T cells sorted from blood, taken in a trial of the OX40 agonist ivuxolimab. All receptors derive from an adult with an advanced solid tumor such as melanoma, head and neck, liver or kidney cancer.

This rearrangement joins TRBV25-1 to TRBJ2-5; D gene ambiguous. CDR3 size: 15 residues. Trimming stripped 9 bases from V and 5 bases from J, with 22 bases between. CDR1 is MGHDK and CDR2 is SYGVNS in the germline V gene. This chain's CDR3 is CASGSGQRHRETQYF. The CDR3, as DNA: TGTGCCAGTGGGTCGGGCCAGCGACATCGGGAGACCCAGTACTTC.

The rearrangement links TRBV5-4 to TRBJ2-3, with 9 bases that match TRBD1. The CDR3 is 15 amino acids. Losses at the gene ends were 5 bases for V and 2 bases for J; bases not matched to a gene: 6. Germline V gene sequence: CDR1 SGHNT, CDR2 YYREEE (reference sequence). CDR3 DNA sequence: TGTGCCAGCAGAGCCGGGACAGGGTTCACAGATACGCAGTATTTT. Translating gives CASRAGTGFTDTQYF.

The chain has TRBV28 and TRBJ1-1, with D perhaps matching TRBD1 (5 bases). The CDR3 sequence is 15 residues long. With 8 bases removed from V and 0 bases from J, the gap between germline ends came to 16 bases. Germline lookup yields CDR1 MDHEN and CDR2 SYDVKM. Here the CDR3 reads CASDGPGHLNTEAFF. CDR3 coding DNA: TGTGCCAGCGACGGACCCGGACACTTGAACACTGAAGCTTTCTTT.

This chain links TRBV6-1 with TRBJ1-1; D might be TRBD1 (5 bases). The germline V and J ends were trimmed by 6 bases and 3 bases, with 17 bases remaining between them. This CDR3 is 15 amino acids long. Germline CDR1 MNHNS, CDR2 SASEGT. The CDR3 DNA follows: TGTGCCAGCAGGGTAGAACAGGCTAAGGACACTGAAGCTTTCTTT. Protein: CASRVEQAKDTEAFF.

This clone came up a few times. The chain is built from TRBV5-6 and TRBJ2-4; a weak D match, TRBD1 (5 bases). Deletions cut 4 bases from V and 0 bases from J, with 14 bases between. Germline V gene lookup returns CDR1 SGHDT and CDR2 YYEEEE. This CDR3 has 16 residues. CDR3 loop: CASSRRTSLAKNIQYF. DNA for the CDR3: TGTGCCAGCAGCCGCCGGACATCGCTAGCCAAAAACATTCAGTACTTC.

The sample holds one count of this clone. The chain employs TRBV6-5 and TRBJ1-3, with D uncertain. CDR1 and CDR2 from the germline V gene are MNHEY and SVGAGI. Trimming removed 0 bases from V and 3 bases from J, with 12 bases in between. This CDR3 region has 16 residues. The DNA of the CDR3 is TGTGCCAGCAGTTACTCGGGTGCGGACTATGGAAACACCATATATTTT. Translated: CASSYSGADYGNTIYF.

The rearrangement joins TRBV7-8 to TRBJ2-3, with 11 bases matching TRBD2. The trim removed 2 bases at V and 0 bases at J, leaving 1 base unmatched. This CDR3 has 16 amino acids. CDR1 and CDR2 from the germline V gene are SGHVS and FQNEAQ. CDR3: CASSLRTSGSTDTQYF. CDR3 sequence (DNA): TGTGCCAGCAGCTTACGGACTAGCGGGAGCACAGATACGCAGTATTTT. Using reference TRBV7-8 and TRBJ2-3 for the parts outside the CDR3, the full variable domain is GAGVSQSPRYKVAKRGQDVALRCDPISGHVSLFWYQQALGQGPEFLTYFQNEAQLDKSGLPSDRFFAERPEGSVSTLKIQRTQQEDSAVYLCASSLRTSGSTDTQYFGPGTRLTVL.

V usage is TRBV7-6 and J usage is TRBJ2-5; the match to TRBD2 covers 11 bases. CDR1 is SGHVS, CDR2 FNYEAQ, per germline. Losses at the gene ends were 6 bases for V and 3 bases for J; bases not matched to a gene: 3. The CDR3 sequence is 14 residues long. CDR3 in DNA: TGTGCCAGCAGTTTGGGACTAGCGGAAGAGACCCAGTACTTC. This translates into CASSLGLAEETQYF.

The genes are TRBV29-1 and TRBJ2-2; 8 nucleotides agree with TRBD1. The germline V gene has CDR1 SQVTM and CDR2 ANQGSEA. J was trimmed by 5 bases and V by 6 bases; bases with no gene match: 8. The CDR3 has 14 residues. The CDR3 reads CSVLQGAGTGELFF. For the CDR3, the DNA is TGCAGCGTCCTTCAGGGGGCGGGAACCGGGGAGCTGTTTTTT.

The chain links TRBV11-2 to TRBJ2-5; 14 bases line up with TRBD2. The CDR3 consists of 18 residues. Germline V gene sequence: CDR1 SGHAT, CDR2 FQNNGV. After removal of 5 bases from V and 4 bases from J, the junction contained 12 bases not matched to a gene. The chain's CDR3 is CASSGRGTSGRNGETQYF. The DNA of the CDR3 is TGTGCCAGCAGCGGCCGGGGGACTAGCGGGAGAAATGGAGAGACCCAGTACTTC.

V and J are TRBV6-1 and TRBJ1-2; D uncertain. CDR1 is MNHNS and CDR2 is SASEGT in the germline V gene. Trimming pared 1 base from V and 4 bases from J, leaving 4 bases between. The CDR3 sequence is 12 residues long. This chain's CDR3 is CASSEGLYGYTF. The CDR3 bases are TGTGCCAGCAGTGAAGGTCTCTATGGCTACACCTTC.

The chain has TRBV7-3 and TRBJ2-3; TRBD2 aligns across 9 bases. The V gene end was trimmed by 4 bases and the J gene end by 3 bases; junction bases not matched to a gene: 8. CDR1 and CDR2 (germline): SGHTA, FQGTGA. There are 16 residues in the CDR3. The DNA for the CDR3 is TGTGCCAGCAGCTCCGGGGTAGCGGGAGATACAGATACGCAGTATTTT. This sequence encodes CASSSGVAGDTDTQYF.

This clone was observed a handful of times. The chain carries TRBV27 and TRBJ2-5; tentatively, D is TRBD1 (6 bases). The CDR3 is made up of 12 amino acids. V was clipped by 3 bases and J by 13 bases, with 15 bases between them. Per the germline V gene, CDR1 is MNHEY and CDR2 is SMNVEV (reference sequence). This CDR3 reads CASSFSGDPLYF. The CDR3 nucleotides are TGTGCCAGCAGTTTCTCAGGGGACCCCTTGTACTTC.

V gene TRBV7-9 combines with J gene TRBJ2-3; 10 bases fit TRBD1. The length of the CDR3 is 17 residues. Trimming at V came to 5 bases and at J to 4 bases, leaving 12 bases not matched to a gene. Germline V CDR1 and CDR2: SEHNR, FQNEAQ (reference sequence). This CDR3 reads CASSAAVGTGVADTQYF. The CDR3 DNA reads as TGTGCCAGCAGCGCTGCGGTTGGGACAGGGGTTGCAGATACGCAGTATTTT.

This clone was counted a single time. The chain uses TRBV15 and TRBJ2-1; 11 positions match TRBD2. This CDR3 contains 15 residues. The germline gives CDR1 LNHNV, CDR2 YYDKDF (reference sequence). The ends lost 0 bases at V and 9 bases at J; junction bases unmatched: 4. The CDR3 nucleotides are TGTGCCACCAGCAGAGATCCTAGCGGGGGGTCTGAGCAGTTCTTC. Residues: CATSRDPSGGSEQFF.

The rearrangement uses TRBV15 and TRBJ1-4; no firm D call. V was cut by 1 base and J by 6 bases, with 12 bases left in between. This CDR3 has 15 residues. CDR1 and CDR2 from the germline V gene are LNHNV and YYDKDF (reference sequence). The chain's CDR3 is CATSRAAGAYEKLFF. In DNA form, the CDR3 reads TGTGCCACCAGCAGAGCTGCCGGTGCTTATGAAAAACTGTTTTTT. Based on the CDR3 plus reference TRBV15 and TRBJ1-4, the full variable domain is DAMVIQNPRYQVTQFGKPVTLSCSQTLNHNVMYWYQQKSSQAPKLLFHYYDKDFNNEADTPDNFQSRRPNTSFCFLDIRSPGLGDTAMYLCATSRAAGAYEKLFFGSGTQLSVL.

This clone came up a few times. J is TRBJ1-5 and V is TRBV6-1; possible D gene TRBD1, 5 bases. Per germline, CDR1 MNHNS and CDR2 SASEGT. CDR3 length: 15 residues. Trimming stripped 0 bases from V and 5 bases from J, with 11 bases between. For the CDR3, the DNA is TGTGCCAGCAGTGAAGCAAAGAGGGGTTATCAGCCCCAGCATTTT. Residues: CASSEAKRGYQPQHF.

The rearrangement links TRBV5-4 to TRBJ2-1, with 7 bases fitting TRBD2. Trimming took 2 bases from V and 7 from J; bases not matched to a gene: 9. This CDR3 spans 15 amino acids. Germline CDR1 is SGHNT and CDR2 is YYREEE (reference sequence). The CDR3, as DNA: TGTGCCAGCAGCTTAGTAGCGGGCCCCAGAAATGAGCAGTTCTTC. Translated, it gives CASSLVAGPRNEQFF.

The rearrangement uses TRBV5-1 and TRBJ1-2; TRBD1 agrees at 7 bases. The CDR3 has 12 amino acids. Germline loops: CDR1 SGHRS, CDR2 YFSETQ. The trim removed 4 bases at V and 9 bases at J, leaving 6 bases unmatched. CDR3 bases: TGCGCCAGCAGCACGGACAGGCTAAGCTACACCTTC. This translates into CASSTDRLSYTF.

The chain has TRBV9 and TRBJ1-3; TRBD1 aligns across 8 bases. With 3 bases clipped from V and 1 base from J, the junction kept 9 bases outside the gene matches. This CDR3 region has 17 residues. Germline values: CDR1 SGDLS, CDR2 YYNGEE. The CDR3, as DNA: TGTGCCAGCAGCGATCCGGACAGGGCTCAATCTGGAAACACCATATATTTT. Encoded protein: CASSDPDRAQSGNTIYF.

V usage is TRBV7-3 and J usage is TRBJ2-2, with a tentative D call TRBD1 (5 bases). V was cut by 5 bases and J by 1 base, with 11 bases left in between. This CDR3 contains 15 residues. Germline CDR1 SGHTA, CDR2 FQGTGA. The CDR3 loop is CASSPSRVNTGELFF. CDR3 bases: TGTGCCAGCAGCCCGTCCAGGGTGAACACCGGGGAGCTGTTTTTT.

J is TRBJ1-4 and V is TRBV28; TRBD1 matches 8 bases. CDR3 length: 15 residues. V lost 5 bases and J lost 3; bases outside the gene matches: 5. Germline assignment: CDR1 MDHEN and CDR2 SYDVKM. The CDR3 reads CASSAPGGANEKLFF. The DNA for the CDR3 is TGTGCCAGCAGTGCCCCAGGGGGCGCTAATGAAAAACTGTTTTTT.

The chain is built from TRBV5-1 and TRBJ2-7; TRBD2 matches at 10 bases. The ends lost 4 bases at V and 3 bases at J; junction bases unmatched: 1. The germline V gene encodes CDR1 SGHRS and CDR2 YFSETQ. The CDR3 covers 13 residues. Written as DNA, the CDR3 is TGCGCCAGCAGCGGGACTAGCGACTACGAGCAGTACTTC. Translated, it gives CASSGTSDYEQYF.

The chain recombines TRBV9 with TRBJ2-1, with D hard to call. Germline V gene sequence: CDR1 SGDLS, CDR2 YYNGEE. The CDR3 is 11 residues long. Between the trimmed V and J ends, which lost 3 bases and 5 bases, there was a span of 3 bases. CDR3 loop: CASSANNEQFF. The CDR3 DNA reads TGTGCCAGCAGCGCGAACAATGAGCAGTTCTTC.

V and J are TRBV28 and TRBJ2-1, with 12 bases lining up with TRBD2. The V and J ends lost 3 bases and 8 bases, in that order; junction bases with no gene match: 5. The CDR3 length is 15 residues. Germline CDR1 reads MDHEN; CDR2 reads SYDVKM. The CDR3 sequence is CASSLSSGRAYEQFF. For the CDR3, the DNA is TGTGCCAGCAGTTTGTCTAGCGGGAGGGCCTATGAGCAGTTCTTC.

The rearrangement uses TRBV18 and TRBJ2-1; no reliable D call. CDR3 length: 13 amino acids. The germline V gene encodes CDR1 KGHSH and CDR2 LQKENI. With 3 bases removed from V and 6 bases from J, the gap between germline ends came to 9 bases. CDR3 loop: CASSPESFNEQFF. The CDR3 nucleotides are TGTGCCAGCTCACCTGAGAGCTTCAATGAGCAGTTCTTC. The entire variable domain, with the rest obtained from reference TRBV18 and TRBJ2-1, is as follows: NAGVMQNPRHLVRRRGQEARLRCSPMKGHSHVYWYRQLPEEGLKFMVYLQKENIIDESGMPKERFSAEFPKEGPSILRIQQVVRGDSAAYFCASSPESFNEQFFGPGTRLTVL.

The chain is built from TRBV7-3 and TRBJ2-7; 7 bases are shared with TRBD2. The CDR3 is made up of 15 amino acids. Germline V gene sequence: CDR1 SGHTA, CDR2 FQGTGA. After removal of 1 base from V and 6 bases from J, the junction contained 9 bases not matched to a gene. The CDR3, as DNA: TGTGCCAGCAGCTTAAACCCTGGCGGGAGTACCGAGCAGTACTTC. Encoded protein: CASSLNPGGSTEQYF. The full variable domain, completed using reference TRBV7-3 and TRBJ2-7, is GAGVSQTPSNKVTEKGKYVELRCDPISGHTALYWYRQSLGQGPEFLIYFQGTGAADDSGLPNDRFFAVRPEGSVSTLKIQRTERGDSAVYLCASSLNPGGSTEQYFGPGTRLTVT.

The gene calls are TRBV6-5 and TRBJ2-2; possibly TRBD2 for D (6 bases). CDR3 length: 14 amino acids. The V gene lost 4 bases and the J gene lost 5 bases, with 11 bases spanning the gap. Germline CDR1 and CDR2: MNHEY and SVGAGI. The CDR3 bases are TGTGCCAGCAGTTCGAGGGGAGGTACCGGGGAGCTGTTTTTT. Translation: CASSSRGGTGELFF.

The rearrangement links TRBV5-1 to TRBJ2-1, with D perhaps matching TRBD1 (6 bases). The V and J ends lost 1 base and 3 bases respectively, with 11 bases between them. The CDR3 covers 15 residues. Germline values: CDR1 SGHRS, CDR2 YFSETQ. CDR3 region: CASSLTGQLYNEQFF. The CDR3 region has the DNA TGCGCCAGCAGCTTGACAGGGCAACTCTACAATGAGCAGTTCTTC.